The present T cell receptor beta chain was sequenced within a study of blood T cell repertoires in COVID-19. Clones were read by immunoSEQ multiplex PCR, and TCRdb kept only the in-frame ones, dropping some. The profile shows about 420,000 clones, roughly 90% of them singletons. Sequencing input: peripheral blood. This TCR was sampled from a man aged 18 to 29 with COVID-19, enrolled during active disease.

The CDR3: CATSDPSGRGTDTQYF. The CDR3 coding sequence is TGTGCCACCAGTGATCCCAGCGGGAGGGGCACAGATACGCAGTATTTT. The V call is TRBV24-1, the J call TRBJ2-3, with 10 bases fitting TRBD2. CDR3 length: 16 residues. With 3 bases clipped from V and 1 base from J, the junction kept 3 bases outside the gene matches. Germline V gene sequence: CDR1 KGHDR, CDR2 SFDVKD.